This passage covers 5 T cell receptor beta chains from one sample sequenced in a study of T cell changes during pregnancy in multiple sclerosis. Clones were read by immunoSEQ multiplex PCR, and TCRdb kept only the in-frame ones, dropping some. The table has some 97,000 clones, about nine tenths seen once. The sequencing here drew on peripheral blood, taken after pregnancy. The receptors derive from a female donor with multiple sclerosis, enrolled in a pregnancy study.

The chain couples TRBV28 to TRBJ1-5, with D hard to call. The germline V gene encodes CDR1 MDHEN and CDR2 SYDVKM. V shed 3 bases and J shed 7 bases, with 22 bases lying between them. CDR3 length: 17 residues. Written as DNA, the CDR3 is TGTGCCAGCAGTTTGGTAGGGCTAGGGAGCATAGGCCAGCCCCAGCATTTT. Amino acid sequence: CASSLVGLGSIGQPQHF. The full variable domain, completed using reference TRBV28 and TRBJ1-5, is DVKVTQSSRYLVKRTGEKVFLECVQDMDHENMFWYRQDPGLGLRLIYFSYDVKMKEKGDIPEGYSVSREKKERFSLILESASTNQTSMYLCASSLVGLGSIGQPQHFGDGTRLSIL.

This chain connects TRBV5-6 to TRBJ2-1, with 7 positions matching TRBD1. J was trimmed by 3 bases and V by 3 bases; bases with no gene match: 6. This CDR3 has 15 amino acids. Germline CDR1 reads SGHDT; CDR2 reads YYEEEE. The CDR3 bases are TGTGCCAGCAGCTCCCTGACAGGGATCTACAATGAGCAGTTCTTC. It yields the protein CASSSLTGIYNEQFF.

The V and J genes are TRBV5-1 and TRBJ2-7, with a tentative D call TRBD2 (6 bases). Trimming stripped 6 bases from V and 7 bases from J, with 11 bases between. Germline V CDR1 and CDR2: SGHRS, YFSETQ. The CDR3 covers 11 residues. The CDR3 sequence is CASNGGGEQYF. The DNA of the CDR3 is TGCGCCAGCAACGGGGGTGGAGAGCAGTACTTC.

The V and J genes are TRBV2 and TRBJ2-2; 13 positions agree with TRBD2. The CDR3 extends over 17 amino acids. Germline loops: CDR1 SNHLY, CDR2 FYNNEI. Trimming at V came to 5 bases and at J to 4 bases, leaving 7 bases not matched to a gene. CDR3 bases: TGTGCCAGCAGTTCGGCATGGACTAGCGGGAGCACCGGGGAGCTGTTTTTT. Translation gives CASSSAWTSGSTGELFF.

The genes are TRBV7-3 and TRBJ2-3; 8 bases agree with TRBD1. The CDR3 consists of 16 residues. The germline V gene encodes CDR1 SGHTA and CDR2 FQGTGA. V gave up 3 bases and J gave up 0 bases; unmatched junction bases: 5. The CDR3 DNA reads as TGTGCCAGCAGCTTGAATACAGGGGGTAGCACAGATACGCAGTATTTT. This codes for CASSLNTGGSTDTQYF.